This T cell receptor beta chain was captured by sequencing in a study of T cells after yellow fever vaccination. General study results and limits: Abundant clonotypes from the bulk population could contaminate FACS-sorted repertoires.

TCRdb called the 5' RACE reads again in MiXCR, with one record for every CDR3 protein. The sample contains roughly 500,000 distinct CDR3 sequences, 15% to 20% of which appear only once. There are many counts of this clonotype. The antigen is not known. The clonotype was recovered from a man in his thirties or forties who received the YFV17D yellow fever vaccine. Source: PBMCs, taken 15 days after the yellow fever booster vaccination.

The CDR3: CASSSGQGPRSETQYF. For the CDR3, the DNA is TGCGCCAGCAGTTCCGGACAGGGCCCCCGATCAGAGACCCAGTACTTC. This chain uses TRBV5-1 with TRBJ2-5, with 8 nucleotides matching TRBD1. The CDR3 length is 16 residues. V dropped 5 bases and J dropped 4; count of bases not matched to a gene: 13. The germline gives CDR1 SGHRS, CDR2 YFSETQ.